These 15 T cell receptor beta chains were all obtained from the same sample, sequenced in a study of cytomegalovirus exposure and HLA in healthy donors. 13 Jbeta primers and 60 Vbeta primers were used for the PCR. Some clones are missing from TCRdb's copy, which holds only in-frame ones; the method was immunoSEQ multiplex PCR. Its listing shows 50,000 to 60,000 clones. Input material: PBMCs. Source of these receptors: a woman between 50 and 59 years old in good health and CMV-seropositive.

The chain joins TRBV5-1 to TRBJ2-5, with a possible D match to TRBD2 (6 bases). The CDR3 length is 14 residues. Germline values: CDR1 SGHRS, CDR2 YFSETQ. V was cut by 4 bases and J by 5 bases, with 15 bases left in between. The CDR3 spells CASSVSSVWETQYF. CDR3 nucleotides: TGCGCCAGCAGCGTATCTAGCGTCTGGGAGACCCAGTACTTC.

J is TRBJ2-1 and V is TRBV30, with 9 bases aligning to TRBD1. This CDR3 has 15 residues. V shed 3 bases, J shed 6 bases, and the junction held 9 bases outside the gene matches. Germline assignment: CDR1 GTSNPN and CDR2 SVGIG (reference sequence). The CDR3 DNA is TGTGCCTGGAGAAAACAGGGGGCCGTATTCAATGAGCAGTTCTTC. Translating it yields CAWRKQGAVFNEQFF.

V gene TRBV10-2 combines with J gene TRBJ2-1; 7 bases map to TRBD2. CDR1 is WSHSY and CDR2 is SAAADI in the germline V gene. The CDR3 is 12 amino acids. Unmatched junction bases numbered 4, after V lost 6 bases and J lost 8 bases. The CDR3 loop is CASSGAGDEQFF. The CDR3 coding sequence is TGCGCCAGCAGCGGTGCGGGGGATGAGCAGTTCTTC.

This chain links TRBV7-2 with TRBJ1-1; 8 nucleotides match TRBD1. Germline CDR1 reads SGHTA; CDR2 reads FQGNSA. With V trimmed by 7 bases and J by 5 bases, 15 bases remained unmatched. The CDR3 spans 16 residues. CDR3 protein: CASKVDRVRVETEAFF. As DNA, the CDR3 is TGTGCCAGCAAGGTGGACAGGGTAAGGGTGGAAACTGAAGCTTTCTTT.

CDR3 residues: CASSSTERDQGYIQYF. The CDR3 coding sequence is TGTGCCAGTAGCTCAACCGAGCGGGACCAAGGGTACATTCAGTACTTC. The chain joins TRBV28 to TRBJ2-4, with 7 nucleotides matching TRBD2. The trim removed 9 bases at V and 8 bases at J, leaving 19 bases unmatched. The germline CDR1 and CDR2 sequences are MDHEN and SYDVKM. The CDR3 spans 16 residues.

The chain combines TRBV6-1 with TRBJ2-7; TRBD2 is a possible D gene (6 bases). The germline CDR1 and CDR2 sequences are MNHNS and SASEGT. The V and J ends lost 11 bases and 6 bases respectively, with 20 bases between them. There are 13 residues in the CDR3. CDR3 region: CAGRREGIGEQYF. CDR3 sequence (DNA): TGTGCCGGGCGGAGGGAAGGTATAGGCGAGCAGTACTTC.

V gene TRBV7-2 combines with J gene TRBJ2-1, with 9 nucleotides matching TRBD2. V shed 5 bases, J shed 7 bases, and the junction held 6 bases outside the gene matches. This CDR3 has 14 amino acids. CDR1 and CDR2 (germline): SGHTA, FQGNSA. This chain's CDR3 is CASSPRRGGNEQFF. CDR3 sequence (DNA): TGTGCCAGCAGCCCGAGGCGGGGGGGGAATGAGCAGTTCTTC.

This chain uses TRBV10-3 with TRBJ1-2; 8 bases are shared with TRBD1. The CDR3 totals 13 residues. With V trimmed by 6 bases and J by 6 bases, 6 bases remained unmatched. In germline, CDR1 is ENHRY, CDR2 SYGVKD. The CDR3 DNA is TGTGCCATCAGGCCGGACAGGGAGAATGGCTACACCTTC. This gives the protein CAIRPDRENGYTF.

The rearrangement links TRBV4-1 to TRBJ2-3; possible D gene TRBD2, 5 bases. Trimming shortened V by 3 bases and J by 2 bases, and 15 bases separated the two germline ends. Germline CDR1 is MGHRA and CDR2 is YSYEKL. The CDR3 covers 16 residues. The CDR3: CASSHAGPGNTDTQYF. The CDR3 DNA reads TGCGCCAGCAGCCATGCGGGCCCCGGAAACACAGATACGCAGTATTTT.

The chain couples TRBV27 to TRBJ2-7; maybe TRBD1 (5 bases). Germline loops: CDR1 MNHEY, CDR2 SMNVEV (reference sequence). The length of the CDR3 is 13 residues. Trimming took off 5 bases at V and 4 bases at J, with 12 bases between the two ends. This CDR3 is CASSRQYRYEQYF. The CDR3 DNA reads TGTGCCAGCAGTCGACAGTACAGGTACGAGCAGTACTTC.

The genes are TRBV5-1 and TRBJ2-1; 14 nucleotides align to TRBD2. The CDR3 totals 15 residues. The junction had 4 bases not matched to a gene; V was cut back by 4 bases and J by 7 bases. Germline V CDR1 and CDR2: SGHRS, YFSETQ. CDR3 DNA: TGCGCCAGCAGCACGGGGACTAGCGGGAGAAATGAGCAGTTCTTC. It specifies CASSTGTSGRNEQFF.

Concerning this clone itself: The sample holds other DNA sequences that translate to the same CDR3. The chain joins TRBV19 to TRBJ2-7; 9 bases match TRBD1. CDR1 LNHDA and CDR2 SQIVND come from the germline V gene (reference sequence). The trim removed 5 bases at V and 0 bases at J, leaving 11 bases unmatched. There are 17 residues in the CDR3. CDR3 sequence reads: CASSLSAGQGYSYEQYF. For the CDR3, the DNA is TGTGCCAGTAGTCTCTCGGCGGGACAGGGCTACTCCTACGAGCAGTACTTC.

V and J are TRBV6-5 and TRBJ1-1; a possible D gene is TRBD1 (5 bases). The CDR3 runs to 15 residues. Trimming removed 4 bases from V and 2 bases from J, with 14 bases in between. Germline assignment: CDR1 MNHEY and CDR2 SVGAGI. The CDR3: CASSSTGGVNTEAFF. The CDR3 coding sequence is TGTGCCAGCAGTTCCACTGGGGGGGTTAACACTGAAGCTTTCTTT.

The J gene is TRBJ1-1, the V gene TRBV11-2; D unresolved. V lost 4 bases, J lost 0 bases, and 9 bases lay in between. The CDR3 consists of 14 residues. In germline, CDR1 is SGHAT, CDR2 FQNNGV. The CDR3 loop reads CASSSGALNTEAFF. CDR3 in DNA: TGTGCCAGCAGCTCCGGAGCCTTGAACACTGAAGCTTTCTTT.

The rearrangement joins TRBV18 to TRBJ1-4; unclear D gene. CDR3 length: 16 residues. V was cut by 2 bases and J by 4 bases, with 14 bases left in between. The V gene's germline CDR1 is KGHSH and CDR2 LQKENI. This CDR3 is CASSPGFSGYNEKLFF. The CDR3 nucleotides are TGTGCCAGCTCACCAGGGTTTTCAGGTTATAATGAAAAACTGTTTTTT.